The clone carrying this T cell receptor beta chain was detected only once. A read error may produce the germline difference seen at one junction end. A COVID-19 case was met by exposed participants within 2 weeks before study entry. The CDR3 is 11 amino acids. Germline V gene sequence: CDR1 SQVTM, CDR2 ANQGSEA. Data came from immunoSEQ multiplex PCR; TCRdb stores just in-frame clones and leaves some out. There are over 200,000 clones in the sample; approximately 88% occur only once, and over 3.5% lies in the top ten. These data belong to a study of blood T cell repertoires in COVID-19. This sequence joins TRBV29-1 and TRBJ2-1; 7 bases fit TRBD1. The sample consisted of PBMCs or T cells enriched from blood (not recorded which). The clonotype comes from a woman in her 30s who had been exposed to COVID-19. CDR3 protein: CSVFDRAERFF. The CDR3 DNA sequence: TGCAGCGTGTTCGACAGGGCCGAGCGGTTCTTC.